This section outlines one TCR beta chain sequence together with its context. The sample belongs to a study of blood T cell repertoires in COVID-19. The CDR3 contains 17 residues. The ends lost 5 bases at V and 5 bases at J; junction bases unmatched: 12. Looked up from germline, CDR1 is LNHDA and CDR2 is SQIVND (reference sequence). Measured with immunoSEQ multiplex PCR; TCRdb has only the in-frame clones, and not every one. This sample has about 70,000 clones, with around 91% found just once. The TCR comes from a man aged 50 to 59 with acute or convalescent COVID-19. Material: peripheral blood. The V call is TRBV19, the J call TRBJ1-1; 12 bases line up with TRBD1. This CDR3 is CASSFSGTGGVGTEAFF. CDR3 coding DNA: TGTGCCAGTAGTTTTTCCGGGACAGGGGGCGTTGGAACTGAAGCTTTCTTT.